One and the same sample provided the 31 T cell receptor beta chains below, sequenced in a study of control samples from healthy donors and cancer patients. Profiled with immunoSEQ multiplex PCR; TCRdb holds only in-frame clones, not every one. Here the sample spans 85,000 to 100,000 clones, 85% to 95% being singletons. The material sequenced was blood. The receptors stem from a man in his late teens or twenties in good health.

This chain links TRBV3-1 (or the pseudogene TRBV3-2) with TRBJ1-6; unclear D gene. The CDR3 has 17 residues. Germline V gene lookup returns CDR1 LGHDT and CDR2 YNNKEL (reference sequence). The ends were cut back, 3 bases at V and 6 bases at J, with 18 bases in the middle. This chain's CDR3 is CASSHTKAGRFNSPLHF. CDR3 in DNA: TGTGCCAGCAGCCATACGAAAGCCGGTAGATTTAATTCACCCCTCCACTTT.

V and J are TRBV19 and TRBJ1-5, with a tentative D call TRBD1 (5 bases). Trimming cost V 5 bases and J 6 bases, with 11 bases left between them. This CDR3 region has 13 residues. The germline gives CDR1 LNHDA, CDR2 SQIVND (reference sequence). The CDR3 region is CASSEQGGQPQHF. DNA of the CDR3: TGTGCCAGTAGTGAGCAGGGCGGTCAGCCCCAGCATTTT.

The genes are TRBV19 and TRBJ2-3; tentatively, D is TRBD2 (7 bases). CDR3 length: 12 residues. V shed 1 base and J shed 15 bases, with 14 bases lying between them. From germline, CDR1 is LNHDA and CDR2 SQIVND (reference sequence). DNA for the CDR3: TGTGCCAGTAGTATAGGAGGGGGGGGCCGATATTTT. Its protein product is CASSIGGGGRYF.

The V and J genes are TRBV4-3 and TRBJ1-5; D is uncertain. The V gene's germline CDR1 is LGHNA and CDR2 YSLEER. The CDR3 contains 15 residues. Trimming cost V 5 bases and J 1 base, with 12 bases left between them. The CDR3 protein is CASSATPRSNQPQHF. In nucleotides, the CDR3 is TGCGCCAGCAGCGCCACCCCAAGGAGCAATCAGCCCCAGCATTTT.

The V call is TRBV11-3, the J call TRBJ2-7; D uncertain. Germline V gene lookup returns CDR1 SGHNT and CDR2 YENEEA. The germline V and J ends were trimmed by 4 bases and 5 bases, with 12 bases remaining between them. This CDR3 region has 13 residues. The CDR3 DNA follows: TGTGCCAGCAGCTCAACAGTTTTCCACGAGCAGTACTTC. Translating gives CASSSTVFHEQYF.

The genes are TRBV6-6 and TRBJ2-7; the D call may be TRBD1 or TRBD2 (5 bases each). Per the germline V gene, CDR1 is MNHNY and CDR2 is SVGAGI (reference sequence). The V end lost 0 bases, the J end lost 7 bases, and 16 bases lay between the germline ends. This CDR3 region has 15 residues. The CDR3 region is CASSYSMGVLAEQYF. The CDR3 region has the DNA TGTGCCAGCAGTTACTCGATGGGGGTTTTGGCGGAGCAGTACTTC.

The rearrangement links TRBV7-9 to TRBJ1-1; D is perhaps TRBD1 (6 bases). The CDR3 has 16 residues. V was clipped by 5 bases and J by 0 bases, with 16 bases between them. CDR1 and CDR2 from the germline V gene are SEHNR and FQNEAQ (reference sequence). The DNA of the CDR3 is TGTGCCAGCAGCAAATTTCTGACAGGAATGAACACTGAAGCTTTCTTT. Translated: CASSKFLTGMNTEAFF.

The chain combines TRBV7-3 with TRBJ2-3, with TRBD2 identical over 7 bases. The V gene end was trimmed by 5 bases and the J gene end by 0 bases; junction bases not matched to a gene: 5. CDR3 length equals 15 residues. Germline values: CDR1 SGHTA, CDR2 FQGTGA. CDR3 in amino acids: CASSRSSGSTDTQYF. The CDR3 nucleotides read TGTGCCAGCAGCCGCTCTAGCGGAAGCACAGATACGCAGTATTTT. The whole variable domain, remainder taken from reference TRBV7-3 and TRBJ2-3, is GAGVSQTPSNKVTEKGKYVELRCDPISGHTALYWYRQSLGQGPEFLIYFQGTGAADDSGLPNDRFFAVRPEGSVSTLKIQRTERGDSAVYLCASSRSSGSTDTQYFGPGTRLTVL.

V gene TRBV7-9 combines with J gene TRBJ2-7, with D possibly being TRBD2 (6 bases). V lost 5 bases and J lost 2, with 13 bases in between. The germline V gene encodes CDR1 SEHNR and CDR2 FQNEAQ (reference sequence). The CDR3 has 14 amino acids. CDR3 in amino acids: CASSISGGAYEQYF. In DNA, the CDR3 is TGTGCCAGCAGCATTAGCGGAGGGGCCTACGAGCAGTACTTC.

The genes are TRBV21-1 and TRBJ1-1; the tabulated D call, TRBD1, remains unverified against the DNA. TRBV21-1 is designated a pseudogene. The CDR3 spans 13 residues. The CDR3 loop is CASSKAGAAEAFF. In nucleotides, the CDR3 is TGTGCCAGCAGCAAAGCGGGGGCGGCTGAAGCTTTCTTT.

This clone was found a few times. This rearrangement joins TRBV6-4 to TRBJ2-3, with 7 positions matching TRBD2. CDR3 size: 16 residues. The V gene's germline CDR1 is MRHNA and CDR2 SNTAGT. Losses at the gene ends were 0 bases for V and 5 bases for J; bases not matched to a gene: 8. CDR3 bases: TGTGCCAGCAGTGACTCTGGCGGGAGCTCGGGAGATACGCAGTATTTT. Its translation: CASSDSGGSSGDTQYF.

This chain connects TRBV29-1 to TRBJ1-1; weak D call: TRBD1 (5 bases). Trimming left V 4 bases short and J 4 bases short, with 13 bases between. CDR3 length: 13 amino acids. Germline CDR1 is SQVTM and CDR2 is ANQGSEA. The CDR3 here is CSVAGPGSTEAFF. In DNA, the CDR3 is TGCAGCGTTGCCGGGCCAGGGAGCACTGAAGCTTTCTTT. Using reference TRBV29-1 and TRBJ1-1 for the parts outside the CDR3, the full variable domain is SAVISQKPSRDICQRGTSLTIQCQVDSQVTMMFWYRQQPGQSLTLIATANQGSEATYESGFVIDKFPISRPNLTFSTLTVSNMSPEDSSIYLCSVAGPGSTEAFFGQGTRLTVV.

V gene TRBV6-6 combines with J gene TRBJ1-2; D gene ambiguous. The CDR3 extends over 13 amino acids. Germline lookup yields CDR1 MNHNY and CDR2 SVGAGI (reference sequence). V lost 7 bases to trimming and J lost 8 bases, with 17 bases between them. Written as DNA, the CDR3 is TGTGCCAGCACGCTGGGTGGGGTGTCCGGCTACACCTTC. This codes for CASTLGGVSGYTF.

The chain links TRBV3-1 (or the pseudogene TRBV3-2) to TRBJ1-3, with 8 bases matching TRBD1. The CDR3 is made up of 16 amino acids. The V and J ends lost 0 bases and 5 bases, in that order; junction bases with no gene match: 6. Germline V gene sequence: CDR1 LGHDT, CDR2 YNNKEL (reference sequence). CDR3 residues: CASSQEKTGGRNTIYF. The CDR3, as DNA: TGTGCCAGCAGCCAAGAGAAAACAGGGGGAAGAAACACCATATATTTT.

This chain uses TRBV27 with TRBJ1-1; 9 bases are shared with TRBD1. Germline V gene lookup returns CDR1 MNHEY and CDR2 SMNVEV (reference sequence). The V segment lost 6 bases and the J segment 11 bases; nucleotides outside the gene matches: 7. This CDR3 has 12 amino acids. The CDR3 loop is CASSRTGVEAFF. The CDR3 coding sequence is TGTGCCAGCAGCAGGACAGGGGTTGAGGCTTTCTTT.

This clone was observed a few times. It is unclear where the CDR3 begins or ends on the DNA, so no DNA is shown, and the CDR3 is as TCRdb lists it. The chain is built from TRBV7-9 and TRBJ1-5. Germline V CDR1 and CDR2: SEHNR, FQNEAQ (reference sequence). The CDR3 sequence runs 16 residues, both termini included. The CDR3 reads CASSLFGSGSNQPQHF.

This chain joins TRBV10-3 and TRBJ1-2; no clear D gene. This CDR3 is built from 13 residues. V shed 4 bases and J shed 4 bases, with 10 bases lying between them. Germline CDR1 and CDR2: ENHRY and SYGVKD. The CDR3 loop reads CAISVGSPYGYTF. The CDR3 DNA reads TGTGCCATCAGTGTAGGCAGTCCCTATGGCTACACCTTC.

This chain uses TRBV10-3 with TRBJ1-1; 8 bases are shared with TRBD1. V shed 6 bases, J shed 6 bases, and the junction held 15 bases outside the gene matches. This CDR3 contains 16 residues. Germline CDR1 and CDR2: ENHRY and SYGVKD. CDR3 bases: TGTGCCATCAGAGATCCGAGGGCAGGGGGCAATTCTGAAGCTTTCTTT. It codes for CAIRDPRAGGNSEAFF.

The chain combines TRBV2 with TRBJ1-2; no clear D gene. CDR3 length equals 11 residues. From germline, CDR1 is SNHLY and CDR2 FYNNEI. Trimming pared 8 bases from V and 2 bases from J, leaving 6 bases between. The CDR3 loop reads CASRVNYGYTF. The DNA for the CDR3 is TGTGCCAGCCGGGTGAACTATGGCTACACCTTC.

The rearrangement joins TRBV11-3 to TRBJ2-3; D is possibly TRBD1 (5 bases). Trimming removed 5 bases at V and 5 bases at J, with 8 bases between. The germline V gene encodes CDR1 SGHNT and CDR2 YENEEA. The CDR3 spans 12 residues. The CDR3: CASSRQRDTQYF. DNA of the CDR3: TGTGCCAGCAGCCGACAGCGAGATACGCAGTATTTT.

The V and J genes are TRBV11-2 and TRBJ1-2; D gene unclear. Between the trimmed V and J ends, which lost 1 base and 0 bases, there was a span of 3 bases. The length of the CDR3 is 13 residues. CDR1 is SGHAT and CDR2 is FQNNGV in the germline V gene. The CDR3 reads CASSLGPNYGYTF. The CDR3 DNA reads TGTGCCAGCAGCTTAGGACCTAACTATGGCTACACCTTC.

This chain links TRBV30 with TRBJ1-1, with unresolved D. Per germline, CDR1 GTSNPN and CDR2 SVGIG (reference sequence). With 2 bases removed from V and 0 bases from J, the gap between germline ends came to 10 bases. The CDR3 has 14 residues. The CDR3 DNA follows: TGTGCCTGGAGTCCCAGGACTATGAACACTGAAGCTTTCTTT. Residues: CAWSPRTMNTEAFF.

This CDR3 is CAALSSYNEQFF. The CDR3 DNA reads as TGTGCCGCCTTAAGCTCCTACAATGAGCAGTTCTTC. V is TRBV27 and J is TRBJ2-1; D gene uncertain. Trimming shortened V by 11 bases and J by 0 bases, and 8 bases separated the two germline ends. The CDR3 totals 12 residues. Germline V gene lookup returns CDR1 MNHEY and CDR2 SMNVEV (reference sequence).

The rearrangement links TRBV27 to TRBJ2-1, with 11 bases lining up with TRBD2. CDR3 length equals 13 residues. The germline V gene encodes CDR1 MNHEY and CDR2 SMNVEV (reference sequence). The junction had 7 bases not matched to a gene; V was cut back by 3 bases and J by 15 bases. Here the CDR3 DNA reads TGTGCCAGCAGTTTTCTGACTAGCGGGATTACGTTCTTC. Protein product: CASSFLTSGITFF.

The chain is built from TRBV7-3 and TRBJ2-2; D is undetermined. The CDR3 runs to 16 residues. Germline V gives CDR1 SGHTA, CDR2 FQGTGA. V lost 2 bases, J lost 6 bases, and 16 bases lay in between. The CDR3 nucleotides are TGTGCCAGCAGCTTAGCGAGTGGAACTGTGGCCGGGGAGCTGTTTTTT. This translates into CASSLASGTVAGELFF.

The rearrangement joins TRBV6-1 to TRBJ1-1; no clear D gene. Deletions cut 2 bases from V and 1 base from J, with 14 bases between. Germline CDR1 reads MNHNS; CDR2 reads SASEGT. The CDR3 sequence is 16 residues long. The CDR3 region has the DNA TGTGCCAGCAGTGAATGGGTGGTCACCCCGAACACTGAAGCTTTCTTT. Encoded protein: CASSEWVVTPNTEAFF.

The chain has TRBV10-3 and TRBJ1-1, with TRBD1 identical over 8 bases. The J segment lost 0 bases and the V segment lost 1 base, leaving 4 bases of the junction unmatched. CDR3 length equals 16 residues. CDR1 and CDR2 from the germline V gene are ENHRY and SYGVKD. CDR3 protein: CAISEFRTGMNTEAFF. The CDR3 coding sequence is TGTGCCATCAGTGAGTTCCGGACAGGGATGAACACTGAAGCTTTCTTT.

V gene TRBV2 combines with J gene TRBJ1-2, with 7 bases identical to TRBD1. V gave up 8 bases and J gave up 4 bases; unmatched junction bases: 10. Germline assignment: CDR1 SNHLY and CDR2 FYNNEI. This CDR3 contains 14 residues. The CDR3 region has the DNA TGTGCCAGCCAACTGACAGGGTCCTTCTATGGCTACACCTTC. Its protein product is CASQLTGSFYGYTF.

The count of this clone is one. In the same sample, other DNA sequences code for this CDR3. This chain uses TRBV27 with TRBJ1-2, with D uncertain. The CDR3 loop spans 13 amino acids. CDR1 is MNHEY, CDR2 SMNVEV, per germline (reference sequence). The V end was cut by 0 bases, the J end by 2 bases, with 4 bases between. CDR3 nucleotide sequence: TGTGCCAGCAGTTTATCTCCAAACTATGGCTACACCTTC. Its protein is CASSLSPNYGYTF.

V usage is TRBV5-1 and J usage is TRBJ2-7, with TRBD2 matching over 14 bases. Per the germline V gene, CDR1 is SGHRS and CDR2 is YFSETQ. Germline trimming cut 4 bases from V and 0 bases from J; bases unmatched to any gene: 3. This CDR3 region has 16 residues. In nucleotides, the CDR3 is TGCGCCAGCAGCCGAGGGACTAGCGGGGGCTCCTACGAGCAGTACTTC. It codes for CASSRGTSGGSYEQYF. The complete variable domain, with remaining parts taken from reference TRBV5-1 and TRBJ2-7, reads KAGVTQTPRYLIKTRGQQVTLSCSPISGHRSVSWYQQTPGQGLQFLFEYFSETQRNKGNFPGRFSGRQFSNSRSEMNVSTLELGDSALYLCASSRGTSGGSYEQYFGPGTRLTVT.

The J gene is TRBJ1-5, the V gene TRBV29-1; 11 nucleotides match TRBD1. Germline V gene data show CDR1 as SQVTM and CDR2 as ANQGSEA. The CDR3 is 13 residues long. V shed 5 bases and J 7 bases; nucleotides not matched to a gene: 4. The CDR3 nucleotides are TGCAGCGTTAGGGACAGGGGGGGACAGCCCCAGCATTTT. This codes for CSVRDRGGQPQHF. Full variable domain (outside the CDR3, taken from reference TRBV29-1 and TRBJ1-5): SAVISQKPSRDICQRGTSLTIQCQVDSQVTMMFWYRQQPGQSLTLIATANQGSEATYESGFVIDKFPISRPNLTFSTLTVSNMSPEDSSIYLCSVRDRGGQPQHFGDGTRLSIL.